Below are 14 T cell receptor beta chains sequenced from a single sample in a study of blood T cell repertoires in COVID-19. Here immunoSEQ multiplex PCR was the method, and the copy in TCRdb shows in-frame clones only, minus some. The repertoire holds approximately 250,000 clones, with 80% to 90% as singletons. Sequencing input: peripheral blood. These receptors were taken from a man between 60 and 75 years old with acute or convalescent COVID-19.

Notes on this clone: The limits of the CDR3 on the DNA are not certain, so only TCRdb's listed CDR3 is given. CDR3 in amino acids: CASSSSGHGYEQYF. The gene calls are TRBV6-5 and TRBJ2-7; whether TRBD1, the table's D call, matches the DNA was not checked. CDR1 MNHEY and CDR2 SVGAGI come from the germline V gene. The CDR3 length is 14 residues, termini included.

The chain recombines TRBV3-1 (or the pseudogene TRBV3-2) with TRBJ1-5, with 7 bases identical to TRBD1. This CDR3 has 15 amino acids. Unmatched junction bases numbered 7, after V lost 1 base and J lost 7 bases. CDR1 LGHDT and CDR2 YNNKEL come from the germline V gene (reference sequence). The CDR3 reads CASSQAEGAKQPQHF. In nucleotides, the CDR3 is TGTGCCAGCAGCCAAGCAGAGGGGGCGAAGCAGCCCCAGCATTTT.

V usage is TRBV27 and J usage is TRBJ1-2, with D perhaps matching TRBD1 (6 bases). The V gene's germline CDR1 is MNHEY and CDR2 SMNVEV (reference sequence). This CDR3 comprises 14 residues. Trimming removed 3 bases from V and 4 bases from J, with 12 bases in between. The chain's CDR3 is CASSLAGAPYGYTF. The CDR3 nucleotides read TGTGCCAGCAGTTTGGCAGGGGCCCCCTATGGCTACACCTTC.

The V and J genes are TRBV2 and TRBJ2-7; maybe TRBD1 (5 bases). This CDR3 has 12 residues. Trimming stripped 5 bases from V and 12 bases from J, with 17 bases between. Looked up from germline, CDR1 is SNHLY and CDR2 is FYNNEI. The CDR3 is CASSPKPDMTYF. In nucleotides, the CDR3 is TGTGCCAGCAGTCCCAAACCGGACATGACGTACTTC.

V usage is TRBV5-3 and J usage is TRBJ2-5; 8 bases match TRBD1. TRBV5-3 is flagged as an ORF with uncertain function. The junction had 0 bases not matched to a gene; V was cut back by 5 bases and J by 3 bases. The CDR3 contains 12 residues. The CDR3 coding sequence is TGTGCCAGAAGGGGACAGGAAGAGACCCAGTACTTC. Translation: CARRGQEETQYF.

The chain is built from TRBV28 and TRBJ2-7; TRBD2 agrees at 7 bases. The CDR3 contains 14 residues. J lost 9 bases, V lost 2 bases, and 10 bases had no gene match. The V gene's germline CDR1 is MDHEN and CDR2 SYDVKM. CDR3 DNA sequence: TGTGCCAGCAGTTTAGCATTTGTCAGGACTAGGCAGTACTTC. This translates into CASSLAFVRTRQYF.

The gene calls are TRBV7-9 and TRBJ2-5, with 7 bases identical to TRBD2. Germline V gene lookup returns CDR1 SEHNR and CDR2 FQNEAQ (reference sequence). V dropped 3 bases and J dropped 2; count of bases not matched to a gene: 6. The CDR3 covers 15 residues. The CDR3: CASSLAGAQQETQYF. For the CDR3, the DNA is TGTGCCAGCAGCTTGGCGGGAGCACAACAAGAGACCCAGTACTTC.

The V and J genes are TRBV7-9 and TRBJ2-1; TRBD2 matches 13 bases. Germline assignment: CDR1 SEHNR and CDR2 FQNEAQ (reference sequence). Trimming at V came to 4 bases and at J to 8 bases, leaving 8 bases not matched to a gene. There are 16 residues in the CDR3. The CDR3 DNA sequence: TGTGCCAGCAGCTGGGTCTGGACTAGCGGGAGTGATGAGCAGTTCTTC. It encodes CASSWVWTSGSDEQFF.

This clone was recorded once. The chain couples TRBV5-1 to TRBJ2-5, with a tentative D call TRBD1 (5 bases). This CDR3 is built from 13 residues. Germline CDR1 and CDR2: SGHRS and YFSETQ. The V end was cut by 1 base, the J end by 5 bases, with 9 bases between. CDR3 DNA sequence: TGCGCCAGCAGCTTGACAGGATGGGAGACCCAGTACTTC. It translates to CASSLTGWETQYF.

The chain uses TRBV7-2 and TRBJ2-7, with TRBD2 matching 12 bases. The V segment lost 5 bases and the J segment 5 bases; nucleotides outside the gene matches: 13. Germline assignment: CDR1 SGHTA and CDR2 FQGNSA. This CDR3 has 17 amino acids. CDR3 coding DNA: TGTGCCAGCAGCCCTACGACTAGCGGGAGTATTCGGCACGAGCAGTACTTC. Translated, it gives CASSPTTSGSIRHEQYF.

The chain joins TRBV12-3 or TRBV12-4 to TRBJ2-7; D is unresolved. Trimming removed 3 bases at V and 3 bases at J, with 6 bases between. The CDR3 extends over 12 amino acids. The CDR3 DNA follows: TGTGCCAGCAGTTTTCGGTACTACGAGCAGTACTTC. Its protein is CASSFRYYEQYF.

This chain joins TRBV5-1 and TRBJ2-7, with TRBD2 matching 9 bases. Germline assignment: CDR1 SGHRS and CDR2 YFSETQ. The CDR3 totals 16 residues. The J segment lost 2 bases and the V segment lost 1 base, leaving 7 bases of the junction unmatched. The CDR3: CASSLSSSGTTYEQYF. CDR3 coding DNA: TGCGCCAGCAGCTTGTCCTCTAGCGGGACTACCTACGAGCAGTACTTC.

The V and J genes are TRBV19 and TRBJ2-7, with 9 nucleotides matching TRBD1. From germline, CDR1 is LNHDA and CDR2 SQIVND (reference sequence). J lost 7 bases, V lost 7 bases, and 8 bases had no gene match. The CDR3 covers 13 residues. The CDR3 DNA sequence: TGTGCCAGTATGGGAGACAGGGGGGGTGAGCAGTACTTC. It yields the protein CASMGDRGGEQYF.

The rearrangement uses TRBV5-1 and TRBJ2-2; a possible D gene is TRBD1 (5 bases). CDR3 size: 16 residues. Germline V lookup: CDR1 SGHRS, CDR2 YFSETQ. Trimming removed 0 bases at V and 1 base at J, with 10 bases between. Here the CDR3 reads CASSLAGQLNTGELFF. CDR3 DNA sequence: TGCGCCAGCAGCTTGGCTGGACAACTGAACACCGGGGAGCTGTTTTTT.